This T cell receptor beta chain was found in a study of blood T cell repertoires in COVID-19. Across the study: In each case, the material was cDNA or gDNA derived from T cells, B-cell-depleted T cells, or PBMCs.

From germline, CDR1 is SQVTM and CDR2 ANQGSEA. The CDR3 is made up of 13 amino acids. Trimming took 2 bases from V and 4 from J, leaving 11 bases between them. Original analysis: Amplification of reference gene primers provided the estimated nucleated cell counts. Assay: immunoSEQ multiplex PCR; the TCRdb copy retains only in-frame clones and omits some. The V and J calls and clone size were taken over from that table, and D and trimming were inferred from the DNA. The sample gives about 160,000 clones, roughly 85% of which show up once; 0.8% to 1.2% is in the top ten. The material sequenced was peripheral blood. V usage is TRBV29-1 and J usage is TRBJ1-1, with D possibly being TRBD1 (5 bases). The TCR sequence derives from a man between 35 and 55 years old with acute or convalescent COVID-19. The CDR3 sequence is CSVERGGGTEAFF. The CDR3 region has the DNA TGCAGCGTTGAAAGGGGCGGTGGCACTGAAGCTTTCTTT.